This T cell receptor (beta chain) was profiled in a study of control samples from healthy donors and cancer patients. This table comes from immunoSEQ multiplex PCR, and its TCRdb copy is limited to in-frame clones, with some not included. The sample contains fewer than 200,000 clones, 93% of which appear only once. This clone showed up just once. Sequencing input: blood. The clonotype comes from a woman in her fifties or sixties in good health.

The CDR3 spells CASSLDLRGYEQYF. CDR3 sequence (DNA): TGTGCCAGCAGCTTGGACTTAAGGGGGTACGAGCAGTACTTC. The J gene is TRBJ2-7, the V gene TRBV5-6; D might be TRBD1 (6 bases). The CDR3 extends over 14 amino acids. CDR1 and CDR2 from the germline V gene are SGHDT and YYEEEE. Between the trimmed V and J ends, which lost 0 bases and 4 bases, there was a span of 11 bases.